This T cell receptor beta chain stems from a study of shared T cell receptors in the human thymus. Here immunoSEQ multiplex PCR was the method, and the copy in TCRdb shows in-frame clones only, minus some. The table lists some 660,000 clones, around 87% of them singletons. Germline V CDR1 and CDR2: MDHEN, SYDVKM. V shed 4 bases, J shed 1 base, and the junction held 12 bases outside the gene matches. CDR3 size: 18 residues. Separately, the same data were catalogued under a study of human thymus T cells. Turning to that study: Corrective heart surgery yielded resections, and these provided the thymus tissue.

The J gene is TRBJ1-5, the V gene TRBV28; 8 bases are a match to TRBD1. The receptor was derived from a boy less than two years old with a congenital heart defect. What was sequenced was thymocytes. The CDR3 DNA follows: TGTGCCAGCAGTTCCCCCCGGGGACAGGCGGGGAGCAATCAGCCCCAGCATTTT. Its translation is CASSSPRGQAGSNQPQHF.